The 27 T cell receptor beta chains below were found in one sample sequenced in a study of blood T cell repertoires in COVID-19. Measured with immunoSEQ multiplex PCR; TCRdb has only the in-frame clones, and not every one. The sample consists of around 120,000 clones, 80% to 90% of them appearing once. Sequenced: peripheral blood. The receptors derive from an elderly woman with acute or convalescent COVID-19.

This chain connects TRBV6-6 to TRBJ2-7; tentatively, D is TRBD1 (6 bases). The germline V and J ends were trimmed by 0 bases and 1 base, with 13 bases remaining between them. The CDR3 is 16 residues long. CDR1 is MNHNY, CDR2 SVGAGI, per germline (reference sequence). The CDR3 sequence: CASSYSGQGISYEQYF. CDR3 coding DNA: TGTGCCAGCAGTTACTCAGGTCAGGGGATTTCCTACGAGCAGTACTTC.

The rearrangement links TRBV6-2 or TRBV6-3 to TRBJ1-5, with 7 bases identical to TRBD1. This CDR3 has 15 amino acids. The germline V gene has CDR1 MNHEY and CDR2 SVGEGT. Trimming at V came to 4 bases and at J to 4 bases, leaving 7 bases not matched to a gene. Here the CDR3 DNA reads TGTGCCAGCAGTTCGGACAGGATAGGAAATCAGCCCCAGCATTTT. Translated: CASSSDRIGNQPQHF.

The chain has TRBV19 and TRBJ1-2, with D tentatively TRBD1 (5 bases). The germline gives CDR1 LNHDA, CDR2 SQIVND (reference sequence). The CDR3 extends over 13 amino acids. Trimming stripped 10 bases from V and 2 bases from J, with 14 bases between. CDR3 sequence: CATGGGSNYGYTF. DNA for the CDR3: TGTGCCACCGGGGGGGGGTCGAACTATGGCTACACCTTC.

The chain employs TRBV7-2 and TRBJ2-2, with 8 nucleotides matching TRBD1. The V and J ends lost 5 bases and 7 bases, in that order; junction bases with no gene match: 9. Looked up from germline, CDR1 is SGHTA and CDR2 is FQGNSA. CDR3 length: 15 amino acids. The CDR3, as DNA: TGTGCCAGCAGCATCCGGGACAGGTTTAGCGGGGAGCTGTTTTTT. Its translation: CASSIRDRFSGELFF.

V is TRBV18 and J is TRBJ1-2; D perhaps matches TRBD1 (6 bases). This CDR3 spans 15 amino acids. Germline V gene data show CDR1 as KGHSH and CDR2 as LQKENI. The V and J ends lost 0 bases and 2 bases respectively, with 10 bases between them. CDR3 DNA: TGTGCCAGCTCACCACCGGCAGGGGAAAACTATGGCTACACCTTC. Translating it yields CASSPPAGENYGYTF.

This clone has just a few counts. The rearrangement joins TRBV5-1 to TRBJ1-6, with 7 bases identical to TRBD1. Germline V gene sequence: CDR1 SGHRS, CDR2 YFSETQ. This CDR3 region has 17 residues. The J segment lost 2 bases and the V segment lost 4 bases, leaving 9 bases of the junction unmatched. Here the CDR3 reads CASSIKTGQTYNSPLHF. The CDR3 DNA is TGCGCCAGCAGCATAAAGACAGGGCAAACCTATAATTCACCCCTCCACTTT.

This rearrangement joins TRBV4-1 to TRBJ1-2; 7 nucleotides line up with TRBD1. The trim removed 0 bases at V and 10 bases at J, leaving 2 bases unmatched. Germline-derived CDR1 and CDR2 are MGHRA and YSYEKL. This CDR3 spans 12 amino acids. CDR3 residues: CASSQETGHYTF. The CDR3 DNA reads TGCGCCAGCAGCCAAGAGACAGGGCACTACACCTTC.

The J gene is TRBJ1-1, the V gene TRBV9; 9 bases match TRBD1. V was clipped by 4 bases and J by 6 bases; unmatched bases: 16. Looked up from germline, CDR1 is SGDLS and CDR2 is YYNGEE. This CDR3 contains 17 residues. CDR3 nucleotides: TGTGCCAGCAGCCTCACGGGACAGGGCCGGCTGGGCTCTGAAGCTTTCTTT. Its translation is CASSLTGQGRLGSEAFF.

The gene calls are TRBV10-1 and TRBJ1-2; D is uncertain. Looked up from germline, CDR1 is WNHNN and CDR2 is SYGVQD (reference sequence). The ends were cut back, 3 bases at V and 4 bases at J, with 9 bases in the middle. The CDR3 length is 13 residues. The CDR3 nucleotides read TGCGCCAGCAGTGAAGCGGTGGGCTATGGCTACACCTTC. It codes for CASSEAVGYGYTF.

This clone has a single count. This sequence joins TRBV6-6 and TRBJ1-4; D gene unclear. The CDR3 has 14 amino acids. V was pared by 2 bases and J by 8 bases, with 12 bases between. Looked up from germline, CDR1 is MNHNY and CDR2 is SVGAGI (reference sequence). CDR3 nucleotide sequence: TGTGCCAGCAGTTACCCGATTGCGGGGGAAAAACTGTTTTTT. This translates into CASSYPIAGEKLFF.

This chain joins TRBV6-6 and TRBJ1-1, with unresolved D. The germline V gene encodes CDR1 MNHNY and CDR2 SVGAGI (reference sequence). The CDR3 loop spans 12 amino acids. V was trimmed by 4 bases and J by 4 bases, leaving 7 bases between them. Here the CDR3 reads CASSFEGTEAFF. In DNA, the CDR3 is TGTGCCAGCAGTTTCGAGGGCACTGAAGCTTTCTTT.

This CDR3 is CSVLPENGYTF. The CDR3, as DNA: TGCAGCGTTTTGCCCGAGAATGGCTACACCTTC. This chain joins TRBV29-1 and TRBJ1-2, with unresolved D. The CDR3 extends over 11 amino acids. V shed 5 bases and J shed 6 bases, with 10 bases lying between them. Germline-derived CDR1 and CDR2 are SQVTM and ANQGSEA.

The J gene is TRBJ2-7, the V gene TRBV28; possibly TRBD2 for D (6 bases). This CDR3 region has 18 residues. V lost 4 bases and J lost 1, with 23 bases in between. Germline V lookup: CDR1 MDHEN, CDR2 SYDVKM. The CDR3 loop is CASSSTRGGEGYSYEQYF. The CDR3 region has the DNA TGTGCCAGCAGTTCCACTCGGGGCGGGGAAGGCTATTCCTACGAGCAGTACTTC. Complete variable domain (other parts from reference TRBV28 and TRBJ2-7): DVKVTQSSRYLVKRTGEKVFLECVQDMDHENMFWYRQDPGLGLRLIYFSYDVKMKEKGDIPEGYSVSREKKERFSLILESASTNQTSMYLCASSSTRGGEGYSYEQYFGPGTRLTVT.

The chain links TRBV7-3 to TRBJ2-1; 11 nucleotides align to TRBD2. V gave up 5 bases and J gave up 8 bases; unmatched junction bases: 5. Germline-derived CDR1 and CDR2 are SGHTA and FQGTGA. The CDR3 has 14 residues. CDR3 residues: CASSVAGGTHEQFF. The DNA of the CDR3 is TGTGCCAGCAGCGTAGCGGGGGGGACCCATGAGCAGTTCTTC.

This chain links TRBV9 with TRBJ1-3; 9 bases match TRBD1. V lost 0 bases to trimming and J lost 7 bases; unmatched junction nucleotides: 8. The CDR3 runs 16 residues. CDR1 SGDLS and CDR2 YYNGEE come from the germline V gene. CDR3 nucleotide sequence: TGTGCCAGCAGCGTAGATTTCAGGACAGGGGCGAACACCATATATTTT. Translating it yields CASSVDFRTGANTIYF.

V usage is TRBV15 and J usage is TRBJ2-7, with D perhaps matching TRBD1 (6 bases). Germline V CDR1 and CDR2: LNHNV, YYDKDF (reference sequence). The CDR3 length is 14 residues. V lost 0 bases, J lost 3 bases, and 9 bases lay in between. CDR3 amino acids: CATSREQGLYEQYF. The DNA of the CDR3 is TGTGCCACCAGCAGAGAACAGGGCCTCTACGAGCAGTACTTC.

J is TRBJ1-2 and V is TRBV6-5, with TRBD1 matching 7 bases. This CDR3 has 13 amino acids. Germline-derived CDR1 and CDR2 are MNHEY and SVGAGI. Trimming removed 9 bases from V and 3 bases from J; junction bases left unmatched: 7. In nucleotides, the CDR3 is TGTGCCAGTAACAGGGGCAGAGACTATGGCTACACCTTC. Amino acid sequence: CASNRGRDYGYTF.

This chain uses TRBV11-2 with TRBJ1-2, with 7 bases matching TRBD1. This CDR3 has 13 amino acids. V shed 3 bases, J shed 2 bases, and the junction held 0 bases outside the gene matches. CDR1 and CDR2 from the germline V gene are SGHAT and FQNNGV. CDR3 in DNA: TGTGCCAGCAGCTTGGGACAGAACTATGGCTACACCTTC. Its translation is CASSLGQNYGYTF.

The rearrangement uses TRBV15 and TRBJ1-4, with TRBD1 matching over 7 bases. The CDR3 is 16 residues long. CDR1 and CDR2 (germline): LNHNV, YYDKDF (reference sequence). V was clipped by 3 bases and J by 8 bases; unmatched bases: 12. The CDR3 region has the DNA TGTGCCACCAGCAGTGGGACAGCCGGAGCCATGGAAAAACTGTTTTTT. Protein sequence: CATSSGTAGAMEKLFF.

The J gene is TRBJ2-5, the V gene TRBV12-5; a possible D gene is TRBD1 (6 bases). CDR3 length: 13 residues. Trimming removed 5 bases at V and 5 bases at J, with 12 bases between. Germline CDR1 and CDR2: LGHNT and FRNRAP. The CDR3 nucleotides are TGTGCTAGTGGTAAGGGGGTCCGTGAGACCCAGTACTTC. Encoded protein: CASGKGVRETQYF.

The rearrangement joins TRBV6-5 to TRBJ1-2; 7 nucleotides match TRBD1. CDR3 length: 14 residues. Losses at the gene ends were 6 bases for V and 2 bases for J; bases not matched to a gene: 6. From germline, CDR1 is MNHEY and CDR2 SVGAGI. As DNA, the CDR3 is TGTGCCAGCAGCTCTAGAGGGGGCAACTATGGCTACACCTTC. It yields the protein CASSSRGGNYGYTF.

CDR3 DNA sequence: TGTGCCAGCATGAAGGGGGTTATCTACAATGAGCAGTTCTTC. It is translated as CASMKGVIYNEQFF. The chain recombines TRBV2 with TRBJ2-1, with D possibly being TRBD1 (6 bases). CDR3 length equals 14 residues. CDR1 is SNHLY and CDR2 is FYNNEI in the germline V gene. Trimming took off 7 bases at V and 3 bases at J, with 13 bases between the two ends.

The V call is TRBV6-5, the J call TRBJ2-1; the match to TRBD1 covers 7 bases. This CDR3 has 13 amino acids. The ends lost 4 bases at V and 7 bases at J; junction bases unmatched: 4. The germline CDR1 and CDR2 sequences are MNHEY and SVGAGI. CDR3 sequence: CASSSTGKNEQFF. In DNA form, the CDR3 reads TGTGCCAGCAGTTCGACAGGGAAGAATGAGCAGTTCTTC.

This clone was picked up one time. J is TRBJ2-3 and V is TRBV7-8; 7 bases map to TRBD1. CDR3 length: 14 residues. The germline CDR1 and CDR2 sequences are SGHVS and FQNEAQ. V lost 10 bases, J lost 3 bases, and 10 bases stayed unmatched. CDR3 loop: CATSKGTDTDTQYF. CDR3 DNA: TGTGCCACCTCAAAGGGGACAGATACAGATACGCAGTATTTT. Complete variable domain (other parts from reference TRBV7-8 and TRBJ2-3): GAGVSQSPRYKVAKRGQDVALRCDPISGHVSLFWYQQALGQGPEFLTYFQNEAQLDKSGLPSDRFFAERPEGSVSTLKIQRTQQEDSAVYLCATSKGTDTDTQYFGPGTRLTVL.

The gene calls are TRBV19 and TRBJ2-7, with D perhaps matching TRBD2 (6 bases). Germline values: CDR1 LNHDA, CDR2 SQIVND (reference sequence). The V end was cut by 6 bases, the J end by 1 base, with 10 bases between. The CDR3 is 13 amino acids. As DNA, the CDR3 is TGTGCCAGTAGAGGTGGACTATCCTACGAGCAGTACTTC. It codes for CASRGGLSYEQYF. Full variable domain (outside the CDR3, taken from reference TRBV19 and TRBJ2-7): DGGITQSPKYLFRKEGQNVTLSCEQNLNHDAMYWYRQDPGQGLRLIYYSQIVNDFQKGDIAEGYSVSREKKESFPLTVTSAQKNPTAFYLCASRGGLSYEQYFGPGTRLTVT.

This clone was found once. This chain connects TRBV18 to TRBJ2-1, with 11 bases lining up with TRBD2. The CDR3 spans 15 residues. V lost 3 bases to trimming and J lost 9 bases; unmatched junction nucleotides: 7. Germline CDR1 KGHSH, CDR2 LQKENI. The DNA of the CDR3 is TGTGCCAGCTCACCTCCGGGACTAGCGGTTCTTGAGCAGTTCTTC. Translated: CASSPPGLAVLEQFF.

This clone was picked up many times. The CDR3 nucleotides are TGTGCCAGCGGAGACTCTGGAAACACCATATATTTT. Translation gives CASGDSGNTIYF. The chain has TRBV14 and TRBJ1-3, with D unclear. This CDR3 has 12 residues. CDR1 is SGHDN and CDR2 is FVKESK in the germline V gene. With 8 bases removed from V and 0 bases from J, the gap between germline ends came to 5 bases. The full variable domain, completed using reference TRBV14 and TRBJ1-3, is EAGVTQFPSHSVIEKGQTVTLRCDPISGHDNLYWYRRVMGKEIKFLLHFVKESKQDESGMPNNRFLAERTGGTYSTLKVQPAELEDSGVYFCASGDSGNTIYFGEGSWLTVV.